The T cell receptor beta chain described here comes from a study of blood T cells in healthy people across ages. The study, taken as a whole, reports: Roughly linearly, TCR beta diversity per million T cells fell as age increased. Donor CMV infection status was unknown, possibly confounding age-related changes in expanded clonotypes. Estimates based on one million T cells were treated as lower bounds.

CDR1 and CDR2 from the germline V gene are SGDLS and YYNGEE. Trimming took off 4 bases at V and 0 bases at J, with 10 bases between the two ends. The CDR3 runs 14 residues. Collection of 8.5 to 10 milliliters of peripheral blood was performed for each donor. This clonotype has only a few counts. Its antigen is as yet unknown. It was with a sample-barcoded 5' primer and a J-beta primer mix that a second PCR of roughly 6 to 11 cycles was run. TCRdb used MiXCR to reprocess the 5' RACE reads, holding one entry per CDR3 protein. The data hold 600,000 to 800,000 distinct CDR3 sequences, with approximately 52% observed a single time.

Sequenced material: blood. The chain employs TRBV9 and TRBJ1-1; D is unresolved. The clonotype comes from an elderly woman in good health. CDR3 protein: CASSTSGLNTEAFF. The CDR3 bases are TGTGCCAGCAGCACCTCCGGGTTGAACACTGAAGCTTTCTTT.